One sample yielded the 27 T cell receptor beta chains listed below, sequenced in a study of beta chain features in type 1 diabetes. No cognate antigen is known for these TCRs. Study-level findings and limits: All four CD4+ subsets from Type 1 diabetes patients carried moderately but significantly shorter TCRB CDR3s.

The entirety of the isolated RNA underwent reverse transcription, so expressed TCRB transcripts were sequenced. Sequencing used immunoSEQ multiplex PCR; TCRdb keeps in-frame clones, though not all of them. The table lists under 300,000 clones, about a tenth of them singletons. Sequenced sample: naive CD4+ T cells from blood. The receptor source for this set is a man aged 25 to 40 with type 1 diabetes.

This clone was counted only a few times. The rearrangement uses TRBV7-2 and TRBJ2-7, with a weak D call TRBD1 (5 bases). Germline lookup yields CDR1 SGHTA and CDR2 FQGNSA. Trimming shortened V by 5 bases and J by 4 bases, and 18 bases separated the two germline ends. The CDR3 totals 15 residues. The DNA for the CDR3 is TGTGCCAGCAGCACCCAAAAGGGCAGGGCGTACGAGCAGTACTTC. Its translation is CASSTQKGRAYEQYF.

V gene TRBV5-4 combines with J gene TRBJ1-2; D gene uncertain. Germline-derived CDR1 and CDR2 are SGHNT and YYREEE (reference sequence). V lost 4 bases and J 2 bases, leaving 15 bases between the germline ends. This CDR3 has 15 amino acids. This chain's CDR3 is CASSPRETVNYGYTF. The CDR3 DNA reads TGTGCCAGCAGCCCTAGGGAGACTGTCAACTATGGCTACACCTTC.

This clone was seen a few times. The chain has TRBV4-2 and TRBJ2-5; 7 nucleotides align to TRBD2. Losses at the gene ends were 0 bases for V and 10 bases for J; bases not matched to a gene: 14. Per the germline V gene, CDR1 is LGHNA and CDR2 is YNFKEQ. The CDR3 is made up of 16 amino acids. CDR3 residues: CASSQESKGGRIGQYF. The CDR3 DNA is TGTGCCAGCAGCCAAGAGTCAAAGGGAGGGAGAATAGGCCAGTACTTC.

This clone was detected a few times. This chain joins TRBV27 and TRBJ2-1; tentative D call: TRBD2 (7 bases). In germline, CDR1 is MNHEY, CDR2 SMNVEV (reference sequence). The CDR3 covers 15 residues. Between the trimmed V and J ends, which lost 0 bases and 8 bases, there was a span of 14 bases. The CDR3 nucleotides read TGTGCCAGCAGTTTATCACAGCAGGGGAGGGATGAGCAGTTCTTC. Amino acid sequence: CASSLSQQGRDEQFF.

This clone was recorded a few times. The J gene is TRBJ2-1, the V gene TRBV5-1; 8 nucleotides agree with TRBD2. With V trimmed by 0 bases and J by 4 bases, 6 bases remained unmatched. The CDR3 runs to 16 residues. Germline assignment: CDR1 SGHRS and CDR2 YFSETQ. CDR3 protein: CASSLVASGPYNEQFF. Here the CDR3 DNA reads TGCGCCAGCAGCTTGGTGGCTAGCGGGCCTTACAATGAGCAGTTCTTC.

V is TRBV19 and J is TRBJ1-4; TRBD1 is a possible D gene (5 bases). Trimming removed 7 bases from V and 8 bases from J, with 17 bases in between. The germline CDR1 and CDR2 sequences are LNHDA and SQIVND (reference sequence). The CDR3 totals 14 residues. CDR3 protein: CASKQDIPLEKLFF. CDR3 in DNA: TGTGCCAGTAAGCAGGACATCCCCCTCGAAAAACTGTTTTTT.

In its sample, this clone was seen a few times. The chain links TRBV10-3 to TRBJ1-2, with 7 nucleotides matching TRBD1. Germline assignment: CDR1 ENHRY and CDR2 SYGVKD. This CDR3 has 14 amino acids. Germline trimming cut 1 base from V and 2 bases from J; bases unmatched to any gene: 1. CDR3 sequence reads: CAISELGQNYGYTF. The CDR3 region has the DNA TGTGCCATCAGTGAGTTGGGACAGAACTATGGCTACACCTTC.

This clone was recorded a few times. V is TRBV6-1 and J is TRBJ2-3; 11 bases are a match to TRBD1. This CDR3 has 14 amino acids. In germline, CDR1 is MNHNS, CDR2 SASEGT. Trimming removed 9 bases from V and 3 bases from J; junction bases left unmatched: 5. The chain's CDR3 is CASTRDRGTDTQYF. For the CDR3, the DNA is TGTGCCAGTACCCGGGACAGGGGGACAGATACGCAGTATTTT.

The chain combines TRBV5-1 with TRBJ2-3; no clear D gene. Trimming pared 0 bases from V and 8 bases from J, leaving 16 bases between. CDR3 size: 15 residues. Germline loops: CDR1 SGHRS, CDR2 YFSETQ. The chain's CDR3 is CASSLGAYPTATQYF. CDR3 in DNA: TGCGCCAGCAGCTTGGGGGCCTACCCCACGGCTACGCAGTATTTT.

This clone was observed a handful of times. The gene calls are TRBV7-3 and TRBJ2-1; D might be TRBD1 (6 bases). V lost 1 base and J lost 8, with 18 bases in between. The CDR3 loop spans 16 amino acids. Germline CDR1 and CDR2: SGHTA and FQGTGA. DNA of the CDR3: TGTGCCAGCAGCTTAAACGGCAGGGGACCCTATTATGAGCAGTTCTTC. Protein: CASSLNGRGPYYEQFF.

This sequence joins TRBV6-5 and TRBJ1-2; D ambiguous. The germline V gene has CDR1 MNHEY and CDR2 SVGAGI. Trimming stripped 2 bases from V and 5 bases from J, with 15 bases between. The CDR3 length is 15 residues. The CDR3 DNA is TGTGCCAGCAGTTACGCGGCGGTAACCCCTTATGGCTACACCTTC. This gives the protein CASSYAAVTPYGYTF.

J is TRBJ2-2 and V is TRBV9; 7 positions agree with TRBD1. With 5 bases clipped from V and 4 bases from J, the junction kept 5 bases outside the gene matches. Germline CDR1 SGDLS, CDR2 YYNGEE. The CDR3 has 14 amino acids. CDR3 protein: CASRRGRSTGELFF. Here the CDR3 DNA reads TGTGCCAGCAGAAGGGGGCGATCCACCGGGGAGCTGTTTTTT.

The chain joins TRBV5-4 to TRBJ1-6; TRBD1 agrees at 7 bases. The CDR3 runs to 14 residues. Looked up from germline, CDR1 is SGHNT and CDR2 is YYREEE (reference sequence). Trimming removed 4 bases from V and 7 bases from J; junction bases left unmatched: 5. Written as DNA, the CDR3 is TGTGCCAGCAGCCGGGGACAGCTAAATTCACCCCTCCACTTT. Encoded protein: CASSRGQLNSPLHF.

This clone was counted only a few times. The CDR3 sequence is CASSRSSGGYNEQFF. The CDR3 DNA is TGCGCCAGCAGCCGTTCGAGCGGGGGCTACAATGAGCAGTTCTTC. This chain connects TRBV4-3 to TRBJ2-1, with 8 bases lining up with TRBD2. Per the germline V gene, CDR1 is LGHNA and CDR2 is YSLEER. CDR3 length equals 15 residues. Trimming at V came to 4 bases and at J to 3 bases, leaving 5 bases not matched to a gene.

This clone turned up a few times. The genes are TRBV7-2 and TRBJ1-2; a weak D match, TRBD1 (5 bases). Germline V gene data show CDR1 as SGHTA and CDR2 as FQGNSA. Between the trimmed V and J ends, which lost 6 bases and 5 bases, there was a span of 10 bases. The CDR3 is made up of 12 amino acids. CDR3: CASSPQGYGYTF. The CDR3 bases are TGTGCCAGCAGTCCGCAGGGATATGGCTACACCTTC.

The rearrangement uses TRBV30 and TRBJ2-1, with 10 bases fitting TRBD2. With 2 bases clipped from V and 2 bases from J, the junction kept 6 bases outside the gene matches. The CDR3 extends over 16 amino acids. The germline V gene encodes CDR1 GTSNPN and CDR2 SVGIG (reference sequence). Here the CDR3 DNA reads TGTGCCTGGAGTCCCCTCAGCGGGGGGGCCTACAATGAGCAGTTCTTC. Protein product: CAWSPLSGGAYNEQFF.

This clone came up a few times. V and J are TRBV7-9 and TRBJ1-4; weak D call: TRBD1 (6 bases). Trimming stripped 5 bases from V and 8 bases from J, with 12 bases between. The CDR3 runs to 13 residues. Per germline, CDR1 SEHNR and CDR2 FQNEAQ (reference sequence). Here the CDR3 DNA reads TGTGCCAGCAGCCCCGGGACAAAGGAAAAACTGTTTTTT. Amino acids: CASSPGTKEKLFF. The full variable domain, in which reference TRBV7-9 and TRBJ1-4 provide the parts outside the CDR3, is DTGVSQNPRHKITKRGQNVTFRCDPISEHNRLYWYRQTLGQGPEFLTYFQNEAQLEKSRLLSDRFSAERPKGSFSTLEIQRTEQGDSAMYLCASSPGTKEKLFFGSGTQLSVL.

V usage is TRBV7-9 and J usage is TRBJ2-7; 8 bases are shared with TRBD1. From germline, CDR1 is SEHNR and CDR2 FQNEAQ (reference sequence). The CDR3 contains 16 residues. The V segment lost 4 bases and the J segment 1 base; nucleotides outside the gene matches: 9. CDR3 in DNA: TGTGCCAGCAGCTCGGGGACAGGACCAATTTCCTACGAGCAGTACTTC. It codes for CASSSGTGPISYEQYF. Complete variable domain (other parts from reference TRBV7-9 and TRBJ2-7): DTGVSQNPRHKITKRGQNVTFRCDPISEHNRLYWYRQTLGQGPEFLTYFQNEAQLEKSRLLSDRFSAERPKGSFSTLEIQRTEQGDSAMYLCASSSGTGPISYEQYFGPGTRLTVT.

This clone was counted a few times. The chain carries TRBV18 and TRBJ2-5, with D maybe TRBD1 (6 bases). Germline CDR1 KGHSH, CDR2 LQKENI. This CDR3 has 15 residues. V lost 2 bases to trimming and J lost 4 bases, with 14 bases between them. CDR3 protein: CASSPNTRGGETQYF. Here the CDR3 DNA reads TGTGCCAGCTCACCAAACACCAGGGGTGGAGAGACCCAGTACTTC.

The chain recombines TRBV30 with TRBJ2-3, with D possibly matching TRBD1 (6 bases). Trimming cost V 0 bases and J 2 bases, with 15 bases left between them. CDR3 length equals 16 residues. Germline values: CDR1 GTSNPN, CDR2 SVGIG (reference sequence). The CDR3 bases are TGTGCCTGGAGTGTATGGACAGATTTTTACACAGATACGCAGTATTTT. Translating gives CAWSVWTDFYTDTQYF.

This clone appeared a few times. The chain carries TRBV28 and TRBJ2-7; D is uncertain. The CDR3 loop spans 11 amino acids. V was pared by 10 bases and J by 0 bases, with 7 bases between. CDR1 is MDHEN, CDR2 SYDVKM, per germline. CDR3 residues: CATHSSYEQYF. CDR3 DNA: TGTGCCACCCACAGCTCCTACGAGCAGTACTTC.

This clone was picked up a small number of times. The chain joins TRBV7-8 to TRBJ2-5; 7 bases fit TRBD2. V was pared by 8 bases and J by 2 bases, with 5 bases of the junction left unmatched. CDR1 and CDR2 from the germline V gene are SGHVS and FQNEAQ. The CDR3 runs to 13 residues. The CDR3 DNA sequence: TGTGCCAGCGCGGGGGACCTGCAAGAGACCCAGTACTTC. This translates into CASAGDLQETQYF.

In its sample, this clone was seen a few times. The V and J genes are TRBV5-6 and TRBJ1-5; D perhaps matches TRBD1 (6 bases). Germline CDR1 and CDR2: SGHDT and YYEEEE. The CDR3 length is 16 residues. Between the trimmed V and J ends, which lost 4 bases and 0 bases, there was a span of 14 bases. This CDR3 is CASSRGGSFSNQPQHF. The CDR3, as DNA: TGTGCCAGCAGCCGGGGGGGCAGTTTTAGCAATCAGCCCCAGCATTTT.

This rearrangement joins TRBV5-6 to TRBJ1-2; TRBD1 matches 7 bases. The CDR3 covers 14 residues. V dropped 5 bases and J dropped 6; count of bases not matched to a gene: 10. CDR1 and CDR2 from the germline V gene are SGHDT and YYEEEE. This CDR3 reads CASRYTGAGDGYTF. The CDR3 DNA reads TGTGCCAGCAGATATACAGGGGCTGGTGATGGCTACACCTTC.

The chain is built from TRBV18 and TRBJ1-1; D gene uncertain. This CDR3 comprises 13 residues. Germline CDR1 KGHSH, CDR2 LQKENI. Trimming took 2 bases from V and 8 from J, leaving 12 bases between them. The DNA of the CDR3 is TGTGCCAGCTCACCAGGGGAGGGAATGGAAGCTTTCTTT. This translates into CASSPGEGMEAFF.

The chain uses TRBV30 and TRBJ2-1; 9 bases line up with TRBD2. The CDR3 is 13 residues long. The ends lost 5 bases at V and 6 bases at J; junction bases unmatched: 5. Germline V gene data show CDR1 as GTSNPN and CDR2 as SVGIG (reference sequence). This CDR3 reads CAWSGLATNEQFF. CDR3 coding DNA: TGTGCCTGGTCGGGACTAGCAACCAATGAGCAGTTCTTC.

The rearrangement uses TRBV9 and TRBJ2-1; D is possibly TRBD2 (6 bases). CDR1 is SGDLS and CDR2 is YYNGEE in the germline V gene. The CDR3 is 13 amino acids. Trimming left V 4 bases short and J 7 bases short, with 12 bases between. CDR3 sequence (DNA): TGTGCCAGCAGCCCAGGGACTTTTAATGAGCAGTTCTTC. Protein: CASSPGTFNEQFF.